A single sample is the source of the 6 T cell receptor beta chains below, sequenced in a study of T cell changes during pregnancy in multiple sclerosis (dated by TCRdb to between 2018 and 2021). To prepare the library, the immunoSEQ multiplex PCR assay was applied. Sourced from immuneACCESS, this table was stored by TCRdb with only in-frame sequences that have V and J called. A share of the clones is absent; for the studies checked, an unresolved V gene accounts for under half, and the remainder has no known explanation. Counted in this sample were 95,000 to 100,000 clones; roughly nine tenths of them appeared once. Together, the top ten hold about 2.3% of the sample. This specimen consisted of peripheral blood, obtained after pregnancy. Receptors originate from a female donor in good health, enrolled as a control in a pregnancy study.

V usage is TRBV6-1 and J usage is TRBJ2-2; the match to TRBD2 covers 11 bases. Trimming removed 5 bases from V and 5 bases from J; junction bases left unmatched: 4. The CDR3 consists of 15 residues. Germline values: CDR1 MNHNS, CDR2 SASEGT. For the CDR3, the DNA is TGTGCCAGCAGTCACGGGACTAGCGGTACCGGGGAGCTGTTTTTT. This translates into CASSHGTSGTGELFF.

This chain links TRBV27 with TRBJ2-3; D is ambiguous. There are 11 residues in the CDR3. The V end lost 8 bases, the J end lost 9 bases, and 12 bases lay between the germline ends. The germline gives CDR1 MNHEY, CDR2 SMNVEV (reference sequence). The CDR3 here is CASFTEYTQYF. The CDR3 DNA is TGTGCCAGCTTTACAGAATACACGCAGTATTTT.

The CDR3 spells CASSDRTGRTNYGYTF. As DNA, the CDR3 is TGTGCCAGCAGTGACCGGACAGGGCGTACTAACTATGGCTACACCTTC. The chain couples TRBV6-1 to TRBJ1-2; 8 nucleotides align to TRBD1. Germline V CDR1 and CDR2: MNHNS, SASEGT. J lost 0 bases, V lost 3 bases, and 6 bases had no gene match. The CDR3 contains 16 residues.

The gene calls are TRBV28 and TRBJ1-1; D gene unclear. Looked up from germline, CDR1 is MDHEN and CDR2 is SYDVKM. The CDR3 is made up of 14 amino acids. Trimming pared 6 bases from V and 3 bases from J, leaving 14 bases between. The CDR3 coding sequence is TGTGCCAGCAGACCAGGCTACACGGACACTGAAGCTTTCTTT. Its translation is CASRPGYTDTEAFF.

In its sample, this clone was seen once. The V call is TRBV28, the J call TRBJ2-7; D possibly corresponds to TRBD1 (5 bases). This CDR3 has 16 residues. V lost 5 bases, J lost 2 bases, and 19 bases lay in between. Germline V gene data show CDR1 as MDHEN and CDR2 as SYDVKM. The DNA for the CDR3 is TGTGCCAGCAGTGAGACCCCCCGCAGGGCCGCCTACGAGCAGTACTTC. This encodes CASSETPRRAAYEQYF.

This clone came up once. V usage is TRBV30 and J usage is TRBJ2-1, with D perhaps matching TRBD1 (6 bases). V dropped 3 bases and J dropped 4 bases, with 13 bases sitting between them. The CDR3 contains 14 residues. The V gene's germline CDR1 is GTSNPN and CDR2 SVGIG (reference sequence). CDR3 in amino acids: CAWRSGAPYNEQFF. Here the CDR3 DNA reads TGTGCCTGGAGATCAGGGGCGCCGTACAATGAGCAGTTCTTC. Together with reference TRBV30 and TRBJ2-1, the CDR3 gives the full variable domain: SQTIHQWPATLVQPVGSPLSLECTVEGTSNPNLYWYRQAAGRGLQLLFYSVGIGQISSEVPQNLSASRPQDRQFILSSKKLLLSDSGFYLCAWRSGAPYNEQFFGPGTRLTVL.